This is a list of T cell receptor beta chains from one sample in a study of monozygotic twins with inflammatory bowel disease. Each CDR3 protein gets one entry in TCRdb, which reprocessed the 5' RACE reads and gives no DNA. The specimen's table records roughly 320,000 distinct CDR3 sequences. Sample: blood. These receptors originate from a human donor with ulcerative colitis or Crohn's disease, or a healthy co-twin of an affected twin (not recorded which). Both conserved end residues are part of each CDR3. The order of the fields is J gene, V gene, CDR3 protein.

TRBJ2-2 TRBV10-3 CAISEMTSGSRELFF
TRBJ1-1 TRBV30 CAWSVSMLDAFF
TRBJ1-6 TRBV4-3 CASSQFGPQRTYNSPLHF
TRBJ1-5 TRBV20-1 CSALGPNQPQHF
TRBJ1-2 TRBV20-1 CSARDSFNYGYTF
TRBJ1-2 TRBV19 CASSIKGREDYGYTF
TRBJ2-5 TRBV28 CASSLGRGARKETQYF
TRBJ1-6 TRBV6-5 CASSVRRSPLHF
TRBJ2-3 TRBV20-1 CSARLASTDTQYF
TRBJ2-1 TRBV20-1 CSARGPQGPEQFF
TRBJ2-3 TRBV10-3 CAISDPGGGAYTQYF
TRBJ2-7 TRBV5-1 CASSEGQGGIRREQYF
TRBJ2-1 TRBV6-5 CASSYLAGVDNEQFF
TRBJ2-3 TRBV5-1 CASSLYVFGGRSADTQYF
TRBJ2-3 TRBV20-1 CSARGTFTDTQYF
TRBJ2-2 TRBV27 CASSLVRKANTGELFF
TRBJ1-3 TRBV7-6 CASSPLAGSGNTIYF
TRBJ2-7 TRBV14 CASSQMGPSYEQYF
TRBJ1-1 TRBV10-3 CATHRSEGTEAFF
TRBJ2-7 TRBV15 CATSNGGGTVYEQYF
TRBJ1-5 TRBV28 CASSAPGDNQPQHF
TRBJ2-5 TRBV28 CASSNRQGGRETQYF
TRBJ1-2 TRBV30 CAGRWDNYGYTF
TRBJ2-5 TRBV11-1 CASSSPPDRKETQYF
TRBJ1-1 TRBV7-2 CASSFRAGTAPEAFF
TRBJ1-1 TRBV15 CATSRGQGQTEAFF
TRBJ1-6 TRBV27 CACSFGHNSPLHF
TRBJ2-1 TRBV7-2 CASSSRTARNEQFF
TRBJ2-3 TRBV7-9 CASSQTATDTQYF
TRBJ2-7 TRBV4-3 CASSQSTSGGTLITYEQYF
TRBJ1-5 TRBV6-2/TRBV6-3 CASSWGQGGPIMVGHQPQHF
TRBJ2-5 TRBV12-3/TRBV12-4 CASRLGGLGGVKETQYF
TRBJ2-7 TRBV28 CASRFGLFAYEQYF
TRBJ2-3 TRBV25-1 CASASTVTSTDTQYF
TRBJ1-5 TRBV6-1 CASNGGSQPQHF
TRBJ2-5 TRBV7-2 CASSTQRSQETQYF
TRBJ1-2 TRBV7-8 CASSLARSYGYTF
TRBJ2-1 TRBV12-3/TRBV12-4 CASLRAPYNEQFF
TRBJ2-7 TRBV11-2 CASSPITSTSGLSTYEQYF
TRBJ1-3 TRBV3-1 CASSRTGSGNTIYF
TRBJ2-1 TRBV4-2 CASSQRGGRVYNEQFF
TRBJ2-1 TRBV7-2 CASIWRRGLTNEQFF
TRBJ2-4 TRBV14 CASSQRGAKNIQYF
TRBJ2-6 TRBV6-1 CASSEALGRGAGANVLTF
TRBJ1-1 TRBV20-1 CSATRQLNTEAFF
TRBJ2-3 TRBV6-5 CASRFLGGVNTDTQYF